Sequencing of this T cell receptor beta chain was carried out in a study of blood T cell repertoires in COVID-19. Study at large: Sites across the United States, Italy and Spain contributed samples from acute and convalescent COVID-19. Sample material is recorded as cDNA or gDNA derived from T cells, B-cell-depleted T cells, or PBMCs.

Per the authors' pipeline: Amplification from reference gene primers served as the basis for estimated nucleated cell counts. Assay: immunoSEQ multiplex PCR; the TCRdb copy retains only in-frame clones and omits some. V and J calls and clone size follow that table, whereas D and trimming were derived from the DNA. The repertoire holds around 66,000 clones, with about four fifths as singletons. This CDR3 is built from 14 residues. Trimming removed 1 base at V and 6 bases at J, with 13 bases between. Germline CDR1 reads SGHAT; CDR2 reads FQNNGV. V gene TRBV11-2 combines with J gene TRBJ2-7; tentative D call: TRBD2 (5 bases). The sample consisted of peripheral blood. The TCR was taken from a human donor in a cohort sampled during active COVID-19. The CDR3 sequence is CASSLVAGQSEQYF. In DNA, the CDR3 is TGTGCCAGCAGCTTAGTTGCGGGTCAGAGCGAGCAGTACTTC.